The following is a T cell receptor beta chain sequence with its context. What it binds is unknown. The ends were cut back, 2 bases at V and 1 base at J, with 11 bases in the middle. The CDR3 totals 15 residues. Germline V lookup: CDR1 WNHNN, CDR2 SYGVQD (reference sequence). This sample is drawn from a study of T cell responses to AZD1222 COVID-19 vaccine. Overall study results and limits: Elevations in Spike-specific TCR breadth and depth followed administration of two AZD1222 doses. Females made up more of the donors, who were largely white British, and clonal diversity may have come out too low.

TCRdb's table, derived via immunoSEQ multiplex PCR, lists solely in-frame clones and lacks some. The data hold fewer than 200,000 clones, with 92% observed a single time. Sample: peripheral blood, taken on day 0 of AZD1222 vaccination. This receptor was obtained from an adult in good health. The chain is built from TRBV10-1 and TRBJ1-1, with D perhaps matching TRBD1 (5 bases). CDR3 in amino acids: CASSERGRANTEAFF. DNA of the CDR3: TGCGCCAGCAGTGAGCGGGGCAGGGCGAACACTGAAGCTTTCTTT.